Listed below are T cell receptor beta chains from one sample, sequenced in a study of PD-1 blockade in classical Hodgkin lymphoma. TCRdb's copy holds only in-frame clones and misses some; the assay was immunoSEQ multiplex PCR. The sample has about 46,000 clones, around 82% seen once. The sequencing used peripheral blood mononuclear cells (PBMCs), collected before the second cycle of nivolumab. The receptors originated from a human donor with classical Hodgkin lymphoma. Both conserved end residues are part of each CDR3. The order of the fields is V gene, D gene, CDR3 protein. A D gene is named only where the DNA matches it firmly.

>TRBV7-3|TRBD2
CASSSVAGLVYNEQFF
>TRBV27|-
CASRTSGELFF
>TRBV10-3|TRBD1
CAIRRQGAGETQYF
>TRBV6-1|TRBD1
CASSELGTGAYEQYF
>TRBV11-3|-
CASSPTWTETYEQYF
>TRBV7-9|-
CASSLERSLAGYGYTF
>TRBV5-1|TRBD1
CASSFSGQENYGYTF
>TRBV7-9|TRBD2
CASNPLGVVGTSGGASDF
>TRBV2|-
CASETGYTLTDTQYF
>TRBV5-4|-
CASSSPVQEQYF
>TRBV9|-
CASSVDWSTEAFF
>TRBV7-3|-
CASSPGGGTIYF
>TRBV7-6|-
CASSLATGPDNEQFF
>TRBV30|-
CAWSRRAYEQYF
>TRBV27|-
CATRPSGGREQYF
>TRBV6-5|-
CASRPGSLEDTEAFF
>TRBV5-6|-
CASSLGTLVHNEQFF
>TRBV6-6|-
CASSYDFSGRVTGYTF
>TRBV11-2|-
CASRDPILSIYF
>TRBV7-3|-
CASSSQGNTEAFF
>TRBV4-2|TRBD2
CASSQEATSGGGDTQYF
>TRBV4-2|TRBD1
CASSGGQAAYEQYF
>TRBV5-6|-
CASSPRTVPVAQYF
>TRBV30|-
CAWSVSRGADTQYF
>TRBV4-1|TRBD1
CASSQDTGTGLDEQFF
>TRBV5-1|TRBD2
CASSSWGGPETQYF
>TRBV5-1|-
CASSFVTGSTNEKLFF
>TRBV7-2|TRBD2
CASSLLVAGGAGTDTQYF
>TRBV19|TRBD1
CASSILPDRGNEQFF
>TRBV10-1|-
CASSDRGYGYTF
>TRBV5-1|-
CASSLAERAQSRGYTF
>TRBV19|-
CASSMSRDLSTDTQYF
>TRBV19|-
CASGKTDTQYF
>TRBV4-1|TRBD1
CASSPGTGGLGELFF
>TRBV2|-
CASNREPYGYTF
>TRBV7-6|-
CASSLEAGSPLHF
>TRBV25-1|-
CASNRGNTEAFF
>TRBV7-8|-
CASSQGQSAAYGYTF
>TRBV13|-
CASSLGSSSYEQYF
>TRBV11-3|-
CASSLGAGRQETQYF
>TRBV7-6|TRBD1
CASHQGAEAFF
>TRBV12-5|-
CASVTDAAKNIQYF
>TRBV21-1|-
CASSKPVEQTNTEAFF
>TRBV9|TRBD1
CASSAADRVIRTGELFF
>TRBV27|-
CASRMDFYNEQFF
>TRBV5-6|-
CASSSWDSGANVLTF
>TRBV4-2|TRBD2
CASSPSGARSTDTQYF
>TRBV7-8|-
CASSLARTNNEQFF
>TRBV7-6|-
CASRRTGSGNTIYF
>TRBV6-5|-
CASYPFRGSQETQYF
>TRBV4-3|-
CASSRSQRSEAFF
>TRBV21-1|-
CASSTRQKNTEAFF
>TRBV30|-
CAWSRGGGPAYEQYF